Given below is one T cell receptor (beta chain) in context. Its antigen is currently not known. The sample holds no much larger clone one base away, and base qualities are not on file. The entry originates in a study of PD-1 blockade in classical Hodgkin lymphoma (dated by TCRdb to 2019 to 2021). Regarding the study in general: Nivolumab dosing was 3 mg/kg intravenously every 2 weeks, continuing until either disease progression or unacceptable toxicity. To define a peripheral blood immune signature of response to PD-1 blockade in classical Hodgkin lymphoma, the study combined TCR beta sequencing with CyTOF.

Findings and caveats that apply to the study as a whole: Newly diagnosed patients were reported to have lower baseline TCR diversity than healthy donors, and relapsed/refractory patients were reported to have lower baseline TCR diversity still. Trial patients achieving complete response had baseline diversity similar to newly diagnosed patients, whereas partial responders and progressors had significantly lower diversity. The study covered only a single clinical trial cohort, and the causes of the repertoire differences, possibly disease activity or prior therapy, were still not defined. CD4+ but not CD8+ TCR diversity rose significantly by C4D1 (p=0.0027 vs p=0.16), most apparent in complete responders (p=0.02). Patients starting nivolumab less than 1 year after ASCT had lower diversity and were excluded from later analyses to avoid confounding by immune reconstitution.

CDR1 SGHTS and CDR2 YDEGEE are derived from the germline V gene. From cysteine to phenylalanine, the CDR3 is 13 amino acids long. The kept DNA is CDR3 alone, 39 bases in frame from the first base. Trimming accounts for 4 bases at V and 4 bases at J, while the number of junction bases matched to no gene is 1. The time point tag for this specimen amounts to: cycle 1 day 1 (C1D1), immediately before nivolumab initiation. Every trial patient had relapsed following autologous stem cell transplantation, and prior brentuximab vedotin exposure was what differed among cohorts A, B and C. The trial cohort was composed of around 60 patients with relapsed/refractory classical Hodgkin lymphoma, for whom complete response, partial response or progressive disease was recorded as best overall response. Single-agent nivolumab was administered to trial patients in the multi-cohort phase II CheckMate 205 trial. An independent review committee assessed best overall response using the 2007 International Working Group response criteria. PBMCs from the trial were collected at three points: immediately before nivolumab initiation (C1D1), and during therapy at cycle 2 day 1 and cycle 4 day 1. Peripheral blood was collected in 8 mL Vacutainer Cell Preparation Tubes, from which PBMCs were isolated by centrifugation and then cryopreserved.

Genomic DNA was extracted with the Qiagen DNeasy kit from unsorted PBMCs and from negatively selected CD4+ and CD8+ fractions. TCR beta CDR3 regions were subjected to amplification by immunoSEQ multiplex PCR with primers that anneal to V and J segments. Amplification bias was minimized using a synthetic immune receptor repertoire, and residual bias was removed computationally after sequencing. On the study's bioinformatics: Custom Python scripts were used to quantify repertoire diversity as the Shannon entropy index. The unsorted, CD4+ and CD8+ repertoires were each analyzed separately, with the exception of combined analyses, where CD4+ and CD8+ sequences were merged in silico. A clone was considered expanded if an increase in frequency of at least 2-fold after treatment relative to C1D1 was found, and a pseudocount of 0.5 was applied to clones undetected at baseline. Singleton clones were defined as clones with 0 or 1 copy at C1D1, and non-singleton clones were defined as clones with 2 or more copies. By matching protein sequences in sorted samples from the same patient, clones expanded in unsorted samples were annotated as CD4+, CD8+ or unknown. Diversity changes from C1D1 to C4D1 were tested in paired samples using Wilcoxon tests. As stored in TCRdb, this immuneACCESS dataset retains in-frame rearrangements with V and J assigned. A fraction of the clones does not appear; measured against another copy, unresolved V genes explain less than half of the discrepancy, and the remainder lacks a known reason. Clone size and V and J calls were adopted from that table, with D and trimming inferred from the DNA. Recorded for this sample are almost 85,000 clones; about nine tenths of them occurred a single time. The ten biggest clones cover 20% to 25% of the sample.

This clonotype originated in a human donor with classical Hodgkin lymphoma. The sample here was peripheral blood mononuclear cells (PBMCs), taken at baseline. The chain is made from TRBV5-8 and TRBJ1-2; the central 10 bases match TRBD1. The DNA sequence reads TGTGCCAGCAGCGGGGACAGGGGCTATGGCTACACCTTC. It encodes CASSGDRGYGYTF. Here the CDR3 is joined to the reference TRBV5-8 and TRBJ1-2 genes, and the full variable domain is: EAGVTQSPTHLIKTRGQQATLRCSPISGHTSVYWYQQALGLGLQFLLWYDEGEERNRGNFPPRFSGRQFPNYSSELNVNALELEDSALYLCASSGDRGYGYTFGSGTRLTVV.